Here is one T cell receptor beta chain with its context. Its antigen is still unknown. TCRdb independently ran MiXCR on the reads; one entry per CDR3 protein. This table has about 89,000 distinct CDR3 sequences, roughly 29% appearing once. The V and J ends lost 5 bases and 2 bases respectively, with 16 bases between them. The CDR3 spans 15 residues. This specimen comes from a study of T cell repertoires in cytomegalovirus infection. Notes on the study in general: In two of eight donors, the top clonotype was HLA-C-restricted CMV-specific.

The sequencing used CD8+ T cells from cultured PBMCs, collected from culture after CMV antigen stimulation. The source of this sequence is a human donor in good health (CMV status not recorded). Some clones in this sample may be carry-over from other donors' samples. The chain has TRBV12-3 or TRBV12-4 and TRBJ2-7; either TRBD1 or TRBD2 may supply D (5 bases each). CDR3 in amino acids: CASSPGAETTYEQYF. CDR3 DNA: TGTGCCAGCAGTCCCGGGGCTGAAACAACCTACGAGCAGTACTTC.